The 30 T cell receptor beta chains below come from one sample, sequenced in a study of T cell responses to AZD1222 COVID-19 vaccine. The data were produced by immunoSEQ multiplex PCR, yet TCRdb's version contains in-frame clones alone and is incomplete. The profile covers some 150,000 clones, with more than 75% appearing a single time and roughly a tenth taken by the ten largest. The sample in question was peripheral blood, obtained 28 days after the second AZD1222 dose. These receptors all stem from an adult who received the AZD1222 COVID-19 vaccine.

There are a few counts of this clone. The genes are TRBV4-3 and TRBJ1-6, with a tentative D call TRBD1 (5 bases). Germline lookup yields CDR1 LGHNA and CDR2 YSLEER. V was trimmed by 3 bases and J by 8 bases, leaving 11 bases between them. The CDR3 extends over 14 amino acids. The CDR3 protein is CASSHGRAYSPLHF. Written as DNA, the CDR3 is TGCGCCAGCAGCCATGGCAGGGCCTATTCACCCCTCCACTTT.

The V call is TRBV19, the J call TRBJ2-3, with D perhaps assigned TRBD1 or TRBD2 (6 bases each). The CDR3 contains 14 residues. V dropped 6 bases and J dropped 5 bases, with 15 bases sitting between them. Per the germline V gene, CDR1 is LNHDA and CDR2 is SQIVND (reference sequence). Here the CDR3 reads CASRAGEGGDTQYF. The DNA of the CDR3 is TGTGCCAGTAGGGCTGGAGAGGGGGGAGATACGCAGTATTTT.

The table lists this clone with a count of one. The CDR3 sequence is CSVEAGGTGISSGNTIYF. For the CDR3, the DNA is TGCAGCGTTGAAGCAGGGGGGACAGGGATTTCCTCTGGAAACACCATATATTTT. The chain recombines TRBV29-1 with TRBJ1-3; 9 positions match TRBD1. Germline values: CDR1 SQVTM, CDR2 ANQGSEA. J was trimmed by 0 bases and V by 1 base; bases with no gene match: 10. The CDR3 runs 18 residues.

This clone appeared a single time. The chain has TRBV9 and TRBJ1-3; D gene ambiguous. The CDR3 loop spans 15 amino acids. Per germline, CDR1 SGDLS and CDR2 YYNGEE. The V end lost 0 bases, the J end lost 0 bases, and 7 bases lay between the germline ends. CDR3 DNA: TGTGCCAGCAGCGTAGATCTTATCTCTGGAAACACCATATATTTT. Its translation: CASSVDLISGNTIYF.

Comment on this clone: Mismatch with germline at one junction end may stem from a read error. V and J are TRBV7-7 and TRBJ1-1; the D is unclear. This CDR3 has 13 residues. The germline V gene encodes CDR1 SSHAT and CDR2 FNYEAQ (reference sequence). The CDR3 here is CASSLTGNTEAFF. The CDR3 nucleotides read TGTGCTAGCAGCTTAACGGGAAACACTGAAGCTTTCTTT.

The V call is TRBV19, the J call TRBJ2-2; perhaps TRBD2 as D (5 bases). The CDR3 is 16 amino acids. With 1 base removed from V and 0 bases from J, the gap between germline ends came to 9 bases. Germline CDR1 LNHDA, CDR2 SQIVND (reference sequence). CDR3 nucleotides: TGTGCCAGTAGTATAGTTCCAGCGGCGAACACCGGGGAGCTGTTTTTT. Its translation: CASSIVPAANTGELFF.

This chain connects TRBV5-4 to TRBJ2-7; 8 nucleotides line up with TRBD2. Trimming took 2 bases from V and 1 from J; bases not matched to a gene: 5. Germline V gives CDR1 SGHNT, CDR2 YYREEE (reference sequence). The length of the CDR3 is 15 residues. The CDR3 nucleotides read TGTGCCAGCAGCTTCGAAGGGACTAGATCCTACGAGCAGTACTTC. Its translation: CASSFEGTRSYEQYF.

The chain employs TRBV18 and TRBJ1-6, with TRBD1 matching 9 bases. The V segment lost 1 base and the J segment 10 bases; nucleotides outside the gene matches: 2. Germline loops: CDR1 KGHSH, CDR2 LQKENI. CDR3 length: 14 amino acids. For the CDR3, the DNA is TGTGCCAGCTCACCACGGACAGGGGCCTCACCCCTCCACTTT. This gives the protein CASSPRTGASPLHF.

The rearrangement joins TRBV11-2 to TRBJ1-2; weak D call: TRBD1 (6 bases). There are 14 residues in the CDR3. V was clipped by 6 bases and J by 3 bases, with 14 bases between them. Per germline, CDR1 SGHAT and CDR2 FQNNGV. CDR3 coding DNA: TGTGCCAGCAGGGAACAGGGTAGGGACTATGGCTACACCTTC. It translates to CASREQGRDYGYTF. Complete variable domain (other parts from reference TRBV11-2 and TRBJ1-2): EAGVAQSPRYKIIEKRQSVAFWCNPISGHATLYWYQQILGQGPKLLIQFQNNGVVDDSQLPKDRFSAERLKGVDSTLKIQPAKLEDSAVYLCASREQGRDYGYTFGSGTRLTVV.

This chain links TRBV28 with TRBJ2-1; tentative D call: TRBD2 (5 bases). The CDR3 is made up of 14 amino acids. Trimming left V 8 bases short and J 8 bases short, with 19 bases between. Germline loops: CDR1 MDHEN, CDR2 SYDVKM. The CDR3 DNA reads TGTGCCAGCTGGTCCGCTGGGAGTCAGGATGAGCAGTTCTTC. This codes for CASWSAGSQDEQFF.

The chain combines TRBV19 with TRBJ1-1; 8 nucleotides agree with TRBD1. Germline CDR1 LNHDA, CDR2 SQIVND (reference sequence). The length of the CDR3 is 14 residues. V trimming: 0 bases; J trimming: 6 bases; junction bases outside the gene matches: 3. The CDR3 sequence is CASSIEAGGSEAFF. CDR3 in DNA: TGTGCCAGTAGTATAGAGGCAGGGGGCTCTGAAGCTTTCTTT.

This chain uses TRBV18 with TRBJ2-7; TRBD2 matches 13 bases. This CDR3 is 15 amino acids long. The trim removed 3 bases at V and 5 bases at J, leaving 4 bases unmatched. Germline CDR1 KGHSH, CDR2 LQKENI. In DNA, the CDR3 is TGTGCCAGCTCACCCCGCGGACTAGCGGGAGACGAGCAGTACTTC. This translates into CASSPRGLAGDEQYF.

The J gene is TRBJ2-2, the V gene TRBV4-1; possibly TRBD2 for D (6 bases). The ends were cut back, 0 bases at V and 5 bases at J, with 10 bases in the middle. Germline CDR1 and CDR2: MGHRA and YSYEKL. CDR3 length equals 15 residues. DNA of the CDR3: TGCGCCAGCAGCCAAGATCGGGGGAGGACCGGGGAGCTGTTTTTT. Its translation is CASSQDRGRTGELFF.

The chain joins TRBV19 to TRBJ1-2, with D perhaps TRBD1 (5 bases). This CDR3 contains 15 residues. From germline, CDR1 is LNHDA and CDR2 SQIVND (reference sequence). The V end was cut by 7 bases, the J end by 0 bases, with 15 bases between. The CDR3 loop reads CASTMTGPANYGYTF. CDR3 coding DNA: TGTGCCAGTACCATGACGGGGCCCGCTAACTATGGCTACACCTTC.

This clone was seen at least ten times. The CDR3 region is CASSYAPDRGSQHF. The CDR3, as DNA: TGTGCCAGCAGCTACGCCCCGGACCGAGGCTCCCAGCATTTT. The chain links TRBV6-1 to TRBJ1-5; no reliable D call. Germline V CDR1 and CDR2: MNHNS, SASEGT. Trimming cost V 6 bases and J 11 bases, with 20 bases left between them. The CDR3 sequence is 14 residues long.

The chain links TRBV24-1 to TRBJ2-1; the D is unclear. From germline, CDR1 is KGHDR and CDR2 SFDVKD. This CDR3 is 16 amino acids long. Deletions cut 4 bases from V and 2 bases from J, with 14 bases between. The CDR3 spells CATSEAGSRAYNEQFF. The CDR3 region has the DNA TGTGCCACCAGTGAAGCCGGGTCTCGGGCCTACAATGAGCAGTTCTTC.

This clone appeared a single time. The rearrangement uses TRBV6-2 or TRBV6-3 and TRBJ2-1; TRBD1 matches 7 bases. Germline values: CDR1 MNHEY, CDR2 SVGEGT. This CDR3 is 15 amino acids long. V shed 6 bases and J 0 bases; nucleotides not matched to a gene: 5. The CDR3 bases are TGTGCCAGCAGCCTTCAGGGGGTCTCCTACAATGAGCAGTTCTTC. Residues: CASSLQGVSYNEQFF.

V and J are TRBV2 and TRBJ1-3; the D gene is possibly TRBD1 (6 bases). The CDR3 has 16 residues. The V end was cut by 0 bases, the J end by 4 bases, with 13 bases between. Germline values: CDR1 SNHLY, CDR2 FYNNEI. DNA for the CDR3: TGTGCCAGCAGTGAAGCAGTGGCAGGGGTCGGAAACACCATATATTTT. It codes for CASSEAVAGVGNTIYF.

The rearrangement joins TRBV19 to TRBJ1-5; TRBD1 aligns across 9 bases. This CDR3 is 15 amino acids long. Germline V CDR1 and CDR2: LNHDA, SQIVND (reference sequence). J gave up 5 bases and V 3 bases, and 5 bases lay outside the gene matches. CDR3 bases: TGTGCCAGTAGTATTGGGGACAGGGCACATCAGCCCCAGCATTTT. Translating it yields CASSIGDRAHQPQHF.

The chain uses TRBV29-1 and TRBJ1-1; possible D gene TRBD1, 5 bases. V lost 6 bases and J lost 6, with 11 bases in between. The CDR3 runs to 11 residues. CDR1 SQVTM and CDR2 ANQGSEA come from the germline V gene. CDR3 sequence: CSVEPGSEAFF. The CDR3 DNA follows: TGCAGCGTGGAACCAGGGTCTGAAGCTTTCTTT.

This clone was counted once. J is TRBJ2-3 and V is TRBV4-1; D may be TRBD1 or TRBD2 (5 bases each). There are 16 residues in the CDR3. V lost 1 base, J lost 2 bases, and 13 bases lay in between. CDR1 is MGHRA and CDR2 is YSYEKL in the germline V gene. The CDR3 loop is CASSQATGTDTDTQYF. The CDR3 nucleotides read TGCGCCAGCAGCCAAGCTACCGGGACGGACACAGATACGCAGTATTTT.

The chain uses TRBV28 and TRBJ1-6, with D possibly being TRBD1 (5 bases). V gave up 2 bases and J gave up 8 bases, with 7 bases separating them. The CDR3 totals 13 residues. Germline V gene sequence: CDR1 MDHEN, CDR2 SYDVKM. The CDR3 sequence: CASSLQGDSPLHF. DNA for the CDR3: TGTGCCAGCAGTTTACAGGGAGATTCACCCCTCCACTTT.

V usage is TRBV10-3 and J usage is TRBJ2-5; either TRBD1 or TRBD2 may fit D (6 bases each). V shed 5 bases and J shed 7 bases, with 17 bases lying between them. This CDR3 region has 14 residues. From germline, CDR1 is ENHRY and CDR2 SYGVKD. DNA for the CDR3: TGTGCCATCAGTACAGAGGGGGGCCTGGGGACCCAGTACTTC. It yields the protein CAISTEGGLGTQYF.

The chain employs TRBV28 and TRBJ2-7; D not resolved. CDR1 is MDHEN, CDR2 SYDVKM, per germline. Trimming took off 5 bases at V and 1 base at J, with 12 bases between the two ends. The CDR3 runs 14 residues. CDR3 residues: CASSPPGDSYEQYF. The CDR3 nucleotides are TGTGCCAGCAGTCCCCCGGGTGATTCCTACGAGCAGTACTTC. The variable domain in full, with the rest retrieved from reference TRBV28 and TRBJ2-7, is DVKVTQSSRYLVKRTGEKVFLECVQDMDHENMFWYRQDPGLGLRLIYFSYDVKMKEKGDIPEGYSVSREKKERFSLILESASTNQTSMYLCASSPPGDSYEQYFGPGTRLTVT.

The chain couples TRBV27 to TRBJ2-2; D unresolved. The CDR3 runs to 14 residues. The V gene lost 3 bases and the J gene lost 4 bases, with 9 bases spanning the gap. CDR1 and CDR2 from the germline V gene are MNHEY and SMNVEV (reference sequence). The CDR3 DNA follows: TGTGCCAGCAGTTTGCTTCTATCCACCGGGGAGCTGTTTTTT. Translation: CASSLLLSTGELFF.

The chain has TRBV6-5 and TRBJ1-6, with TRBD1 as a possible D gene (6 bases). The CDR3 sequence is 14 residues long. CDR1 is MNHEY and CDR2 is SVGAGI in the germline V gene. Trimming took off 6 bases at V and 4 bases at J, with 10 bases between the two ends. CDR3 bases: TGTGCCAGCAGGAGGACAGATTATAATTCACCCCTCCACTTT. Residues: CASRRTDYNSPLHF.

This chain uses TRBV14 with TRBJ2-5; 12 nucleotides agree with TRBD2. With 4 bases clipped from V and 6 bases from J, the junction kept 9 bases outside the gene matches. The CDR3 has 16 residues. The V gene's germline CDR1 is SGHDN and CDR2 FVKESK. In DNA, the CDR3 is TGTGCCAGCAGCCCCCGACTAGCGGGAGTATTTCAGACCCAGTACTTC. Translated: CASSPRLAGVFQTQYF.

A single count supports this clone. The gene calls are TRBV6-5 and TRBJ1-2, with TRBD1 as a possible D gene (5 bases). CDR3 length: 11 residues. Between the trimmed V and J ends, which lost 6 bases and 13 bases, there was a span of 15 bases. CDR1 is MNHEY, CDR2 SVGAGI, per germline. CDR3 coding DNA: TGTGCCAGCAGGGAGATAGGGGAGCTCACCTTC. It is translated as CASREIGELTF.

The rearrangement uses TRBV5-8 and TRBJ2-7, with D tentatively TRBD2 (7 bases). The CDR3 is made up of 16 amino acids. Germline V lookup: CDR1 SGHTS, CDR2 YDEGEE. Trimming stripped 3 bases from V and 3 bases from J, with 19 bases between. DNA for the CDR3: TGTGCCAGCAGCTGGGGGACTACAGGGTGGCACTACGAGCAGTACTTC. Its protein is CASSWGTTGWHYEQYF.

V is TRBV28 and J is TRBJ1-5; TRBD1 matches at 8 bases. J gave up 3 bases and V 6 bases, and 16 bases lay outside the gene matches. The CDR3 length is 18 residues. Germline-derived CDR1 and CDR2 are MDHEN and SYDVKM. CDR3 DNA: TGTGCCAGCAGGCCCCTTGGGCAGGGGGCTTTGGACAATCAGCCCCAGCATTTT. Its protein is CASRPLGQGALDNQPQHF.